This entry describes one T cell receptor (beta chain). What it binds is not known. This record belongs to a study of human T cells and chemical hapten exposure. Overall study context: From small differences in pooled library volume came most of the variation in per-sample TCR yields.

Time point given: patch test 1, 2 weeks after DPC sensitization. Specified treatment: therapeutic diphenylcyclopropenone sensitization with weekly scalp DPC. Study-level results: PT1 expanded TCR numbers rose with patch test score. No change in TCRs above 1 in 1000 frequency was produced by DPC sensitization.

Germline CDR1 is SEHNR and CDR2 is FQNEAQ (reference sequence). CDR3 size: 12 residues. Trimming pared 11 bases from V and 4 bases from J, leaving 14 bases between. For the library, individual cDNA molecules each received unique molecular identifiers. TCRdb analysed the RACE reads with MiXCR anew, one entry per CDR3 protein. This table has about 380,000 distinct CDR3 sequences, around 4.8% appearing once. The source material was whole blood, sampled in connection with sensitization to the hapten diphenylcyclopropenone (DPC). J is TRBJ2-5 and V is TRBV7-9, with D possibly being TRBD1 (6 bases). This clonotype originated in a woman between 45 and 60 years old with alopecia areata. Some clones in this sample may be carry-over from other donors' samples. The CDR3 here is CAGGGGRETQYF. In DNA, the CDR3 is TGTGCCGGGGGCGGAGGACGAGAGACCCAGTACTTC.